The 17 T cell receptor beta chains below come from one sample, sequenced in a study of blood T cell repertoires in COVID-19. Assay used: immunoSEQ multiplex PCR; TCRdb lists only in-frame clones, some missing. The table records roughly 180,000 clones, roughly four fifths of them present only once. The specimen was peripheral blood. Receptor source: a woman in her twenties or thirties with acute or convalescent COVID-19.

This clone was observed a single time. The V gene is TRBV12-5, the J gene TRBJ2-1; D gene uncertain. The CDR3 sequence is 20 residues long. The ends were cut back, 1 base at V and 2 bases at J, with 24 bases in the middle. Germline V gene data show CDR1 as LGHNT and CDR2 as FRNRAP. The CDR3 loop is CASGLDTPYRTPGPYNEQFF. The CDR3 nucleotides read TGTGCTAGTGGTTTGGATACACCCTATCGCACCCCTGGGCCCTACAATGAGCAGTTCTTC.

This clone was detected once. In DNA, the CDR3 is TGTGCCAGCAGTTACTCTCTAGCGGGAGGATCCTATGAGCAGTTCTTC. Amino acid sequence: CASSYSLAGGSYEQFF. The chain uses TRBV6-6 and TRBJ2-1; 11 nucleotides align to TRBD2. V dropped 0 bases and J dropped 8; count of bases not matched to a gene: 6. This CDR3 is 16 amino acids long. Germline-derived CDR1 and CDR2 are MNHNY and SVGAGI (reference sequence).

CDR3 residues: CSVVKTDFGLFF. The CDR3 coding sequence is TGCAGCGTTGTCAAGACCGACTTCGGACTGTTTTTT. V gene TRBV29-1 combines with J gene TRBJ1-4; D unclear. Germline CDR1 and CDR2: SQVTM and ANQGSEA. This CDR3 has 12 residues. V shed 4 bases and J shed 13 bases, with 16 bases lying between them.

The rearrangement uses TRBV7-6 and TRBJ2-3, with 13 bases fitting TRBD2. Germline V gives CDR1 SGHVS, CDR2 FNYEAQ. CDR3 length: 18 residues. Unmatched junction bases numbered 4, after V lost 1 base and J lost 0 bases. The CDR3: CASSLGTSGGPSTDTQYF. The CDR3 DNA reads TGTGCCAGCAGCTTAGGGACTAGCGGGGGCCCCAGCACAGATACGCAGTATTTT.

The chain joins TRBV5-1 to TRBJ2-3; 10 bases are shared with TRBD2. There are 20 residues in the CDR3. V shed 1 base, J shed 4 bases, and the junction held 18 bases outside the gene matches. Per the germline V gene, CDR1 is SGHRS and CDR2 is YFSETQ. CDR3 sequence: CASSLRFGVPSGRAPDTQYF. DNA for the CDR3: TGCGCCAGCAGCTTGCGGTTTGGGGTTCCGAGCGGGAGGGCCCCAGATACGCAGTATTTT.

This chain connects TRBV4-1 to TRBJ2-5, with TRBD2 matching 8 bases. V shed 1 base, J shed 3 bases, and the junction held 4 bases outside the gene matches. This CDR3 has 15 amino acids. Germline values: CDR1 MGHRA, CDR2 YSYEKL. The chain's CDR3 is CASSQGSGGEETQYF. The CDR3 bases are TGCGCCAGCAGCCAAGGGTCGGGGGGGGAAGAGACCCAGTACTTC.

The chain recombines TRBV6-4 with TRBJ2-3, with TRBD2 matching 9 bases. Trimming removed 0 bases from V and 2 bases from J; junction bases left unmatched: 15. The CDR3 totals 20 residues. Germline V gene sequence: CDR1 MRHNA, CDR2 SNTAGT. This chain's CDR3 is CASSDSASGDALVATDTQYF. DNA of the CDR3: TGTGCCAGCAGTGACTCCGCTAGCGGGGACGCCTTGGTTGCCACAGATACGCAGTATTTT.

V and J are TRBV5-4 and TRBJ2-7; 7 positions agree with TRBD2. The CDR3 covers 13 residues. Germline V gene data show CDR1 as SGHNT and CDR2 as YYREEE (reference sequence). V was clipped by 2 bases and J by 4 bases; unmatched bases: 3. The CDR3 nucleotides are TGTGCCAGCAGCTTACCCGGGAGGTACGAGCAGTACTTC. Translated, it gives CASSLPGRYEQYF.

This clone appeared a few times. This chain uses TRBV27 with TRBJ1-2, with 8 bases that match TRBD1. The CDR3 runs 15 residues. CDR1 is MNHEY and CDR2 is SMNVEV in the germline V gene (reference sequence). Losses at the gene ends were 5 bases for V and 8 bases for J; bases not matched to a gene: 13. CDR3 sequence reads: CASSLWTGSAEGYTF. Here the CDR3 DNA reads TGTGCCAGCAGTCTATGGACAGGGTCGGCCGAGGGCTACACCTTC.

The chain employs TRBV25-1 and TRBJ2-7; 7 bases are a match to TRBD1. This CDR3 comprises 14 residues. After removal of 3 bases from V and 0 bases from J, the junction contained 2 bases not matched to a gene. Per the germline V gene, CDR1 is MGHDK and CDR2 is SYGVNS. In DNA, the CDR3 is TGTGCCAGCAGTGACCAGGGGGTCTCCTACGAGCAGTACTTC. This sequence encodes CASSDQGVSYEQYF.

The rearrangement uses TRBV7-2 and TRBJ2-3; unclear D gene. Germline V gene lookup returns CDR1 SGHTA and CDR2 FQGNSA. CDR3 length equals 13 residues. Trimming took 6 bases from V and 2 from J, leaving 9 bases between them. The CDR3 reads CASSLQITDTQYF. The CDR3 DNA sequence: TGTGCCAGCAGTCTGCAGATCACAGATACGCAGTATTTT.

The chain recombines TRBV19 with TRBJ2-1; 8 bases are a match to TRBD1. From germline, CDR1 is LNHDA and CDR2 SQIVND (reference sequence). This CDR3 contains 15 residues. V was clipped by 3 bases and J by 1 base; unmatched bases: 2. The CDR3 protein is CASSMGDRSYNEQFF. CDR3 nucleotides: TGTGCCAGTAGTATGGGGGACAGGTCCTACAATGAGCAGTTCTTC.

This sequence joins TRBV5-1 and TRBJ2-5; no clear D gene. Trimming shortened V by 7 bases and J by 2 bases, and 12 bases separated the two germline ends. Germline CDR1 SGHRS, CDR2 YFSETQ. This CDR3 spans 13 amino acids. The CDR3 loop is CASSREAQETQYF. DNA of the CDR3: TGCGCCAGCTCCCGTGAGGCACAAGAGACCCAGTACTTC.

This clone has just one count. V is TRBV6-5 and J is TRBJ1-2; maybe TRBD1 (6 bases). The V and J ends lost 5 bases and 8 bases respectively, with 15 bases between them. This CDR3 region has 13 residues. Germline V gives CDR1 MNHEY, CDR2 SVGAGI. The CDR3 loop reads CASSTGKIWGYTF. In DNA, the CDR3 is TGTGCCAGCAGTACAGGGAAGATCTGGGGCTACACCTTC.

A few counts support this clone. V usage is TRBV5-5 and J usage is TRBJ1-2; 9 nucleotides line up with TRBD1. Germline CDR1 is SGHKS and CDR2 is YYEKEE (reference sequence). This CDR3 contains 14 residues. V shed 0 bases and J 4 bases; nucleotides not matched to a gene: 1. CDR3 nucleotide sequence: TGTGCCAGCAGCTTGGGGGGACAGGGCTATGGCTACACCTTC. This encodes CASSLGGQGYGYTF.

The V and J genes are TRBV7-8 and TRBJ1-1, with D tentatively TRBD1 (5 bases). The CDR3 covers 17 residues. Germline lookup yields CDR1 SGHVS and CDR2 FQNEAQ. V was trimmed by 3 bases and J by 1 base, leaving 18 bases between them. For the CDR3, the DNA is TGTGCCAGCAGCTTCCGAAGGGGCGGGGGTAGGAACACTGAAGCTTTCTTT. Its protein product is CASSFRRGGGRNTEAFF.

The chain links TRBV7-2 to TRBJ2-2; 9 nucleotides line up with TRBD2. The ends lost 1 base at V and 7 bases at J; junction bases unmatched: 7. This CDR3 has 16 amino acids. CDR1 and CDR2 from the germline V gene are SGHTA and FQGNSA. This CDR3 reads CASSLGRGRGDGELFF. The DNA for the CDR3 is TGTGCCAGCAGCTTAGGACGCGGGAGGGGGGACGGGGAGCTGTTTTTT. The entire variable domain, with the rest obtained from reference TRBV7-2 and TRBJ2-2, is as follows: GAGVSQSPSNKVTEKGKDVELRCDPISGHTALYWYRQSLGQGLEFLIYFQGNSAPDKSGLPSDRFSAERTGGSVSTLTIQRTQQEDSAVYLCASSLGRGRGDGELFFGEGSRLTVL.